These T cell receptor beta chains were read from a single sample in a study of blood T cell repertoires in COVID-19. Clones were read by immunoSEQ multiplex PCR, and TCRdb kept only the in-frame ones, dropping some. The table shows roughly 220,000 clones, with just over 85% occurring only once. What was sequenced was peripheral blood. The receptors were gathered from a man aged 80 or over with acute or convalescent COVID-19. The CDR3 runs from the conserved cysteine through the conserved F or W. Fields, in order: J gene, V gene, clone size, D gene, CDR3 protein, CDR3 DNA. The D gene is left open where the match is weak. Rows may omit the clone size; those that give it use once, few, many or a size class.

>TRBJ1-6|TRBV19|few|NA
CAIPTEGYNSPLHF
TGTGCCATACCGACTGAGGGCTATAATTCACCCCTCCACTTT
>TRBJ2-3|TRBV24-1|NA|NA
CATSDLGGTATDTQYF
TGTGCCACCAGTGATTTAGGCGGGACAGCCACAGATACGCAGTATTTT
>TRBJ1-1|TRBV6-5|NA|TRBD1
CASTFRDRGNTEAFF
TGTGCCAGCACATTCCGGGACAGAGGGAACACTGAAGCTTTCTTT
>TRBJ2-5|TRBV18|NA|NA
CASSPRGETQYF
TGTGCCAGCTCACCACGGGGGGAAACCCAGTACTTC
>TRBJ1-1|TRBV19|NA|TRBD1
CASSRTGSNTEAFF
TGTGCCAGTAGTAGGACAGGGTCAAACACTGAAGCTTTCTTT
>TRBJ1-2|TRBV30|NA|TRBD1
CAWTGQDYGYTF
TGTGCCTGGACCGGACAGGACTATGGCTACACCTTC
>TRBJ1-1|TRBV7-9|NA|NA
CASSLGTVRNTEAFF
TGTGCCAGCAGCTTAGGGACAGTCCGGAACACTGAAGCTTTCTTT
>TRBJ2-3|TRBV7-6|NA|TRBD1
CASSLGDPGGPPTDTQYF
TGTGCCAGCAGCTTAGGGGACCCAGGGGGCCCCCCCACAGATACGCAGTATTTT
>TRBJ2-7|TRBV18|NA|TRBD2
CASSPPGLAGEGGYEQYF
TGTGCCAGCTCACCACCGGGGCTAGCGGGAGAAGGGGGCTACGAGCAGTACTTC
>TRBJ2-7|TRBV7-2|NA|TRBD2
CASSLLAGGHTLTYEQYF
TGTGCCAGCAGCTTACTGGCGGGAGGCCACACCTTGACCTACGAGCAGTACTTC
>TRBJ2-3|TRBV24-1|NA|NA
CATSDLPRPGPADTQYF
TGTGCCACCAGTGATTTGCCTCGGCCAGGGCCCGCAGATACGCAGTATTTT
>TRBJ2-1|TRBV24-1|NA|NA
CATSDSGGSYNEQFF
TGTGCCACCAGTGATAGCGGTGGGTCCTACAATGAGCAGTTCTTC
>TRBJ2-1|TRBV6-5|NA|NA
CASSLAGADNEQFF
TGTGCCAGCAGCTTGGCAGGGGCGGACAATGAGCAGTTCTTC
>TRBJ2-5|TRBV23-1|few|TRBD2
CASILGGKWTSGQETQYF
TGCGCCAGCATCCTAGGAGGGAAGTGGACTAGCGGGCAAGAGACCCAGTACTTC
>TRBJ2-2|TRBV4-3|NA|TRBD1
CASSQNGQGGGELFF
TGCGCCAGCAGCCAAAACGGACAGGGTGGCGGGGAGCTGTTTTTT
>TRBJ2-1|TRBV5-8|NA|TRBD2
CASSPQWLAGVNEQFF
TGTGCCAGCAGCCCCCAGTGGCTAGCGGGAGTTAATGAGCAGTTCTTC
>TRBJ1-2|TRBV6-2/TRBV6-3|NA|NA
CASSYSGRGPYGYTF
TGTGCCAGCAGTTACTCCGGCAGGGGACCCTATGGCTACACCTTC
>TRBJ2-5|TRBV5-4|once|NA
CASSLRSTKETQYF
TGTGCCAGCAGCTTACGATCTACGAAAGAGACCCAGTACTTC
>TRBJ2-5|TRBV7-9|NA|TRBD2
CASSPGLAGSEGETQYF
TGTGCCAGCAGCCCGGGACTAGCGGGAAGCGAGGGGGAGACCCAGTACTTC
>TRBJ2-1|TRBV2|NA|TRBD2
CASSEDPSGSWNEQFF
TGTGCCAGCAGTGAGGACCCCAGCGGGAGCTGGAATGAGCAGTTCTTC
>TRBJ2-7|TRBV4-2|NA|TRBD2
CASSQGPGGTSGTTNYEQYF
TGTGCCAGCAGCCAAGGCCCCGGCGGGACGAGCGGGACTACCAACTACGAGCAGTACTTC
>TRBJ1-5|TRBV12-2|NA|NA
CASRLWGVCNQPQHF
TGTGCAAGTCGCTTATGGGGAGTCTGCAATCAGCCCCAGCATTTT
>TRBJ1-3|TRBV12-3/TRBV12-4|NA|NA
CASSPRGGNTIYF
TGTGCCAGCAGTCCGAGGGGGGGAAACACCATATATTTT
>TRBJ2-1|TRBV9|once|TRBD2
CASSLTWTSGTYNEQFF
TGTGCCAGCAGCCTAACCTGGACTAGCGGGACCTACAATGAGCAGTTCTTC
>TRBJ1-1|TRBV9|NA|NA
CASSVGGGSGTAEAFF
TGTGCCAGCAGCGTAGGGGGAGGCAGCGGAACCGCTGAAGCTTTCTTT
>TRBJ1-5|TRBV6-5|NA|NA
CASRLSNQPQHF
TGTGCCAGCAGACTGAGCAATCAGCCCCAGCATTTT
>TRBJ2-4|TRBV7-2|NA|NA
CASSLVGTAKNIQYF
TGTGCCAGCAGCTTAGTGGGCACGGCCAAAAACATTCAGTACTTC